The subject of this entry is one T cell receptor beta chain. Produced via immunoSEQ multiplex PCR; TCRdb's table is partial and in-frame only. The repertoire has under 300,000 clones, 84% of them found once; the top ten carry under 4.5%. The data are from a study of blood T cell repertoires in COVID-19. On the study more broadly: Some COVID-19 samples were acute and others convalescent; all came from the United States, Italy and Spain. Nucleic acid was either cDNA or gDNA, and it came from T cells, B-cell-depleted T cells, or PBMCs.

V was pared by 4 bases and J by 0 bases, with 6 bases of the junction left unmatched. This CDR3 is built from 16 residues. Germline V CDR1 and CDR2: SGHDN, FVKESK. The chain uses TRBV14 and TRBJ2-7; 10 bases fit TRBD2. Sequencing was done on a sample of peripheral blood. The TCR was taken from a man aged 50 to 59 with acute or convalescent COVID-19. The CDR3 DNA follows: TGTGCCAGCAGCCGACGAAGCGGGAGGGCCTCCTACGAGCAGTACTTC. Amino acids: CASSRRSGRASYEQYF.